A single sample gave rise to the 9 T cell receptor beta chains below, sequenced in a study of control samples from healthy donors and cancer patients (dated by TCRdb to 2018 to 2021). The library was produced with the immunoSEQ multiplex PCR assay. The table comes from immuneACCESS by way of TCRdb, which keeps in-frame sequences with V and J called. Part of the clones is missing from these tables; in studies checked, under half for an unresolved V gene and the rest for unknown reasons. This sample comprises approximately 70,000 clones, roughly nine tenths of them detected only once. The ten largest make up 5% to 7% of the sample. The sequencing sample was made of PBMCs. The origin of the receptors is a man aged 60-69 years with colorectal cancer.

The rearrangement links TRBV28 to TRBJ2-3, with a tentative D call TRBD1 (6 bases). V lost 2 bases and J lost 0, with 12 bases in between. Germline V CDR1 and CDR2: MDHEN, SYDVKM. The CDR3 runs 16 residues. CDR3 loop: CASSLTGQGSTDTQYF. CDR3 DNA: TGTGCCAGCAGTTTAACCGGGCAGGGGAGCACAGATACGCAGTATTTT.

CDR3 in amino acids: CASSEAPQGGYEQYF. Here the CDR3 DNA reads TGTGCCAGCAGTGAAGCGCCACAGGGGGGGTACGAGCAGTACTTC. V gene TRBV6-1 combines with J gene TRBJ2-7; D might be TRBD1 (8 bases). V gave up 0 bases and J gave up 4 bases, with 13 bases separating them. Germline values: CDR1 MNHNS, CDR2 SASEGT. The CDR3 consists of 15 residues.

In its sample, this clone was seen once. The V call is TRBV6-1, the J call TRBJ2-3; D may be TRBD1 or TRBD2 (6 bases each). This CDR3 spans 14 amino acids. Trimming left V 3 bases short and J 7 bases short, with 14 bases between. CDR1 is MNHNS and CDR2 is SASEGT in the germline V gene. The CDR3 region has the DNA TGTGCCAGCAGTGAGACCCCGGGGGCCCATACGCAGTATTTT. Its protein product is CASSETPGAHTQYF.

The chain combines TRBV2 with TRBJ1-2; a weak D match, TRBD1 (6 bases). Per germline, CDR1 SNHLY and CDR2 FYNNEI. CDR3 length equals 14 residues. Trimming took 6 bases from V and 3 from J, leaving 14 bases between them. This chain's CDR3 is CASRATGTDYGYTF. The DNA for the CDR3 is TGTGCCAGCAGGGCGACAGGAACCGACTATGGCTACACCTTC.

The V call is TRBV6-6, the J call TRBJ1-1, with 7 bases aligning to TRBD1. Germline trimming cut 3 bases from V and 2 bases from J; bases unmatched to any gene: 6. CDR3 size: 15 residues. Germline CDR1 MNHNY, CDR2 SVGAGI (reference sequence). For the CDR3, the DNA is TGTGCCAGCAGTTATGACAGGGCAATCAACACTGAAGCTTTCTTT. Its protein is CASSYDRAINTEAFF.

The genes are TRBV20-1 and TRBJ2-7; no definite D call. Trimming removed 4 bases from V and 2 bases from J, with 6 bases in between. The CDR3 extends over 11 amino acids. Germline CDR1 is DFQATT and CDR2 is SNEGSKA (reference sequence). This chain's CDR3 is CSAISAYEQYF. As DNA, the CDR3 is TGCAGTGCTATATCCGCCTACGAGCAGTACTTC.

The CDR3 region is CASSAEPTSGGGEQFF. The CDR3 DNA reads as TGTGCCAGCAGCGCGGAACCGACTAGCGGGGGGGGTGAGCAGTTCTTC. The chain joins TRBV7-2 to TRBJ2-1, with 14 bases matching TRBD2. With 5 bases clipped from V and 9 bases from J, the junction kept 9 bases outside the gene matches. There are 16 residues in the CDR3. Germline V lookup: CDR1 SGHTA, CDR2 FQGNSA. The entire variable domain, with the rest obtained from reference TRBV7-2 and TRBJ2-1, is as follows: GAGVSQSPSNKVTEKGKDVELRCDPISGHTALYWYRQSLGQGLEFLIYFQGNSAPDKSGLPSDRFSAERTGGSVSTLTIQRTQQEDSAVYLCASSAEPTSGGGEQFFGPGTRLTVL.

J is TRBJ1-1 and V is TRBV5-6, with D tentatively TRBD1 (5 bases). Germline CDR1 is SGHDT and CDR2 is YYEEEE. V dropped 0 bases and J dropped 4 bases, with 10 bases sitting between them. This CDR3 region has 14 residues. CDR3 bases: TGTGCCAGCAGCTTGGTACTGAGGGGCACTGAAGCTTTCTTT. As protein: CASSLVLRGTEAFF.

This clone was counted a single time. The chain recombines TRBV3-1 (or the pseudogene TRBV3-2) with TRBJ1-2; D gene unclear. CDR1 is LGHDT, CDR2 YNNKEL, per germline (reference sequence). Between the trimmed V and J ends, which lost 0 bases and 8 bases, there was a span of 16 bases. The CDR3 runs 15 residues. Written as DNA, the CDR3 is TGTGCCAGCAGCCAAGAGCGAGGGAGGCTTCGGGGCTACACCTTC. Protein sequence: CASSQERGRLRGYTF.